Below are 2 T cell receptor beta chains sequenced from a single sample in a study of blood T cell repertoires in COVID-19. TCRdb's table, derived via immunoSEQ multiplex PCR, lists solely in-frame clones and lacks some. This sample has under 110,000 clones; around 80% occur once, and the top ten carry roughly 13%. Sequenced sample: peripheral blood. These TCRs come from a woman aged 60-75 years with acute or convalescent COVID-19.

V gene TRBV29-1 combines with J gene TRBJ1-5; perhaps TRBD1 as D (6 bases). V was pared by 4 bases and J by 11 bases, with 21 bases between. Germline CDR1 SQVTM, CDR2 ANQGSEA. The CDR3 has 14 residues. CDR3 amino acids: CSVAGVEGGTSQHF. The CDR3 coding sequence is TGCAGCGTTGCTGGGGTAGAGGGGGGGACGTCCCAGCATTTT. Using reference TRBV29-1 and TRBJ1-5 for the parts outside the CDR3, the full variable domain is SAVISQKPSRDICQRGTSLTIQCQVDSQVTMMFWYRQQPGQSLTLIATANQGSEATYESGFVIDKFPISRPNLTFSTLTVSNMSPEDSSIYLCSVAGVEGGTSQHFGDGTRLSIL.

The chain couples TRBV6-5 to TRBJ2-3; D is unclear. V lost 7 bases, J lost 0 bases, and 11 bases lay in between. Germline values: CDR1 MNHEY, CDR2 SVGAGI. The CDR3 has 14 amino acids. CDR3 protein: CASNRDFSTDTQYF. DNA of the CDR3: TGTGCCAGCAACCGAGACTTTAGCACAGATACGCAGTATTTT.